This T cell receptor (beta chain) derives from a study of technical replicates of blood from a few donors. TCRdb's table, derived via immunoSEQ multiplex PCR, lists solely in-frame clones and lacks some. This sample carries roughly 70,000 clones, 85% to 95% of them seen once, and the ten largest clones take 0.25% to 0.3%. Germline V gives CDR1 SNHLY, CDR2 FYNNEI. CDR3 size: 14 residues. The V segment lost 6 bases and the J segment 6 bases; nucleotides outside the gene matches: 0. Sequencing used T cells isolated from PBMCs. The chain joins TRBV2 to TRBJ2-1, with 15 bases fitting TRBD2. The receptor comes from a human donor in good health. CDR3 sequence reads: CASRGLAGGNEQFF. The CDR3 DNA reads as TGTGCCAGCAGGGGACTAGCGGGGGGCAATGAGCAGTTCTTC. The full variable domain, its missing parts supplied by reference TRBV2 and TRBJ2-1, is EPEVTQTPSHQVTQMGQEVILRCVPISNHLYFYWYRQILGQKVEFLVSFYNNEISEKSEIFDDQFSVERPDGSNFTLKIRSTKLEDSAMYFCASRGLAGGNEQFFGPGTRLTVL.